A selection of T cell receptor beta chains follows, all from one sample in a study of T-cell reconstitution after alpha-beta-depleted transplantation in children. TCRdb re-analysed the PCR reads in MiXCR, keeping a single row per CDR3 protein. The profile shows around 500,000 distinct CDR3 sequences, approximately 13% of them singletons. Here the sequenced sample was PBMCs from the stem cell graft donor, taken from the stem cell graft. The receptor set was obtained from a human donor who donated a stem cell graft to a child with combined immunodeficiency. CDR3s include the opening cysteine and the closing phenylalanine or tryptophan. A D gene is named only where the DNA matches it firmly. Rows give clone size only sometimes, using once, few, many, or a class for an expanded clone.

>few|TRBD2|TRBJ2-7|TRBV4-3
TGCGCCAGCAGCCAAGGACTGACGGGAGGGCCCTACGAGCAGTACTTC
CASSQGLTGGPYEQYF
>few|-|TRBJ2-5|TRBV7-2
TGTGCCAGCAGGAACTCAGGGGGGCTTGGAGAGACCCAGTACTTC
CASRNSGGLGETQYF
>many|TRBD2|TRBJ2-3|TRBV11-2
TGTGCCAGCAGCTTCGGGACTAGGCGCACAGATACGCAGTATTTT
CASSFGTRRTDTQYF
>few|-|TRBJ1-2|TRBV4-2
TGTGCCAGCAGCCCGCGGGAGGGACACTATGGCTACACCTTC
CASSPREGHYGYTF
>-|TRBD1|TRBJ2-3|TRBV30
TGTGCCTGGAATACAGGGGGCGTTAGCACAGATACGCAGTATTTT
CAWNTGGVSTDTQYF
>many|-|TRBJ2-5|TRBV11-1
TGTGCCAGCAGCTCAGGGCGGAGGAAGACCCAGTACTTC
CASSSGRRKTQYF
>many|TRBD2|TRBJ2-1|TRBV12-3/TRBV12-4
TGTGCCAGCAGTTTGGGACTAGCCGAGCAGTTCTTC
CASSLGLAEQFF
>few|TRBD2|TRBJ2-5|TRBV29-1
TGCAGCTATCGGGGAGGGCTCACTAGCGGGGGACACAGAGAGACCCAGTACTTC
CSYRGGLTSGGHRETQYF
>many|TRBD1|TRBJ2-7|TRBV3-1
TGTGCCAGCAGCACGCAGACAGGGAACTACGAGCAGTACTTC
CASSTQTGNYEQYF
>-|-|TRBJ1-2|TRBV29-1
TGCAGCGCCCCTGATAACTATGGCTACACCTTC
CSAPDNYGYTF
>many|-|TRBJ2-2|TRBV20-1
TGCAGTGCTAGAGATAGTTCGGGGCTCACCGGGGAGCTGTTTTTT
CSARDSSGLTGELFF